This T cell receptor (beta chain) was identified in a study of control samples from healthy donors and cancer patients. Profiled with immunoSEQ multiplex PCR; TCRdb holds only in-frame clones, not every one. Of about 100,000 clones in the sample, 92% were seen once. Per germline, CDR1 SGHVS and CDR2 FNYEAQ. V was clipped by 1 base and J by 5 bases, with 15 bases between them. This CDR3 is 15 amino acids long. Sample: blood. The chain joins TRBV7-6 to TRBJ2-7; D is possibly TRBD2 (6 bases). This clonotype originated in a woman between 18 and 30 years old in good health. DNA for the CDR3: TGTGCCAGCAGCTTAGAAGGGACTCGTGCCCACGAGCAGTACTTC. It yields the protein CASSLEGTRAHEQYF.